These 23 T cell receptor beta chains were all obtained from the same sample, sequenced in a study of T-cell memory formation after mild COVID-19. One entry per CDR3 protein results from TCRdb running MiXCR on the 5' RACE reads. The table shows 240,000 or so distinct CDR3 sequences, with over 9% occurring only once. Specimen: PBMCs or a T cell subset sorted from them (not recorded which). These receptor sequences come from a young man who had mild COVID-19 (a few samples of this study predate the infection). Cell type and time point are not known.

The sample holds a few counts of this clonotype. V is TRBV6-2 or TRBV6-3 and J is TRBJ1-1, with D unresolved. Trimming shortened V by 5 bases and J by 11 bases, and 12 bases separated the two germline ends. Per the germline V gene, CDR1 is MNHEY and CDR2 is SVGEGT. The CDR3 has 11 amino acids. DNA of the CDR3: TGTGCCAGCAGTCAATCCCGTGGGGCTTTCTTT. Its translation: CASSQSRGAFF.

This chain links TRBV11-2 with TRBJ2-5; D is ambiguous. Germline V gives CDR1 SGHAT, CDR2 FQNNGV. The CDR3 has 12 residues. V was pared by 4 bases and J by 4 bases, with 7 bases between. CDR3 in DNA: TGTGCCAGCAGCTCGAGCCCAGAGACCCAGTACTTC. This gives the protein CASSSSPETQYF.

The rearrangement links TRBV29-1 to TRBJ2-1, with 7 nucleotides matching TRBD1. J lost 4 bases, V lost 6 bases, and 18 bases had no gene match. The CDR3 has 17 residues. CDR1 SQVTM and CDR2 ANQGSEA come from the germline V gene. Here the CDR3 DNA reads TGCAGCGTGAGTGGATCTAGGGACAGCGGATCATACAATGAGCAGTTCTTC. Protein sequence: CSVSGSRDSGSYNEQFF.

The chain joins TRBV7-2 to TRBJ2-3; TRBD2 agrees at 9 bases. The CDR3 consists of 14 residues. V shed 5 bases, J shed 5 bases, and the junction held 5 bases outside the gene matches. The germline V gene has CDR1 SGHTA and CDR2 FQGNSA. For the CDR3, the DNA is TGTGCCAGCAGCGTACTGACTAGCGGAGATACGCAGTATTTT. Its protein product is CASSVLTSGDTQYF.

The chain has TRBV18 and TRBJ2-7; D is possibly TRBD1 or TRBD2 (6 bases each). The CDR3 length is 16 residues. Per the germline V gene, CDR1 is KGHSH and CDR2 is LQKENI. V gave up 3 bases and J gave up 5 bases, with 20 bases separating them. The CDR3 spells CASSPRGVGGSNEQYF. CDR3 nucleotides: TGTGCCAGCTCACCGAGGGGGGTTGGGGGAAGCAACGAGCAGTACTTC. Variable domain in full (rest from reference TRBV18 and TRBJ2-7): NAGVMQNPRHLVRRRGQEARLRCSPMKGHSHVYWYRQLPEEGLKFMVYLQKENIIDESGMPKERFSAEFPKEGPSILRIQQVVRGDSAAYFCASSPRGVGGSNEQYFGPGTRLTVT.

This clonotype was detected a few times. The J gene is TRBJ1-2, the V gene TRBV9, with a possible D match to TRBD1 (6 bases). V gave up 4 bases and J gave up 6 bases, with 19 bases separating them. Looked up from germline, CDR1 is SGDLS and CDR2 is YYNGEE. The CDR3 sequence is 15 residues long. In DNA form, the CDR3 reads TGTGCCAGCAGCCCCAGAAGGACAGCCGCCCATGGCTACACCTTC. Protein product: CASSPRRTAAHGYTF.

This clonotype was seen a handful of times. V usage is TRBV19 and J usage is TRBJ1-1; 7 nucleotides match TRBD1. V lost 4 bases, J lost 3 bases, and 8 bases stayed unmatched. Germline lookup yields CDR1 LNHDA and CDR2 SQIVND (reference sequence). The CDR3 extends over 15 amino acids. DNA for the CDR3: TGTGCCAGTAGTAGGGGGGAGGGGGCGGACACTGAAGCTTTCTTT. Translation gives CASSRGEGADTEAFF. The full variable domain, rest sourced from reference TRBV19 and TRBJ1-1, is DGGITQSPKYLFRKEGQNVTLSCEQNLNHDAMYWYRQDPGQGLRLIYYSQIVNDFQKGDIAEGYSVSREKKESFPLTVTSAQKNPTAFYLCASSRGEGADTEAFFGQGTRLTVV.

This clonotype was counted a few times. This chain uses TRBV12-3 or TRBV12-4 with TRBJ2-2; TRBD2 might be the D (6 bases). V shed 6 bases and J shed 4 bases, with 9 bases lying between them. The CDR3 runs to 13 residues. CDR3 nucleotides: TGTGCCAGCAGACGGGGAGGCACCGGGGAGCTGTTTTTT. Protein product: CASRRGGTGELFF.

This clonotype was counted between two and nine times. The rearrangement joins TRBV4-1 to TRBJ2-5; 8 bases match TRBD2. Germline V CDR1 and CDR2: MGHRA, YSYEKL. V lost 2 bases to trimming and J lost 7 bases; unmatched junction nucleotides: 9. The CDR3 covers 15 residues. The CDR3: CASSQYTSGVSTQYF. The CDR3 DNA reads as TGCGCCAGCAGCCAATATACTAGCGGTGTATCGACCCAGTACTTC.

This clonotype was seen more than once but under ten times. J is TRBJ1-2 and V is TRBV4-1; 7 nucleotides match TRBD1. The V and J ends lost 6 bases and 8 bases, in that order; junction bases with no gene match: 12. This CDR3 has 14 residues. CDR1 and CDR2 (germline): MGHRA, YSYEKL. CDR3 amino acids: CASRPDRAGGGYTF. The CDR3 DNA is TGCGCCAGCAGGCCTGACAGGGCAGGAGGCGGCTACACCTTC.

This clonotype occurred a few times. The CDR3: CASSPTNSPLHF. The CDR3 DNA reads TGTGCCAGCAGCCCAACTAATTCACCCCTCCACTTT. The chain couples TRBV7-2 to TRBJ1-6; D is undetermined. CDR3 size: 12 residues. From germline, CDR1 is SGHTA and CDR2 FQGNSA. Trimming took off 5 bases at V and 6 bases at J, with 5 bases between the two ends.

The chain is built from TRBV7-2 and TRBJ2-5; 7 nucleotides align to TRBD1. Germline V lookup: CDR1 SGHTA, CDR2 FQGNSA. Trimming took 5 bases from V and 0 from J; bases not matched to a gene: 9. CDR3 size: 16 residues. The CDR3 sequence is CASSAVGQANQETQYF. DNA for the CDR3: TGTGCCAGCAGCGCAGTCGGACAGGCCAACCAAGAGACCCAGTACTTC. Full variable domain (remainder filled in from reference TRBV7-2 and TRBJ2-5): GAGVSQSPSNKVTEKGKDVELRCDPISGHTALYWYRQSLGQGLEFLIYFQGNSAPDKSGLPSDRFSAERTGGSVSTLTIQRTQQEDSAVYLCASSAVGQANQETQYFGPGTRLLVL.

This clonotype has just a few counts. The chain is built from TRBV7-3 and TRBJ2-3, with TRBD2 matching over 9 bases. This CDR3 is 15 amino acids long. CDR1 and CDR2 (germline): SGHTA, FQGTGA. J gave up 2 bases and V 5 bases, and 5 bases lay outside the gene matches. CDR3 bases: TGTGCCAGCAGCCGCATAGCGGGGGACACAGATACGCAGTATTTT. This translates into CASSRIAGDTDTQYF.

This clonotype was found a few times. J is TRBJ1-1 and V is TRBV7-9, with D perhaps TRBD1 (6 bases). V dropped 7 bases and J dropped 5 bases, with 14 bases sitting between them. There are 13 residues in the CDR3. Germline V gene sequence: CDR1 SEHNR, CDR2 FQNEAQ (reference sequence). CDR3 region: CASTEEGETEAFF. CDR3 coding DNA: TGTGCCAGCACCGAGGAGGGGGAAACTGAAGCTTTCTTT.

This clonotype was counted ten times or more. The chain combines TRBV4-3 with TRBJ2-7; D is possibly TRBD2 (5 bases). The germline CDR1 and CDR2 sequences are LGHNA and YSLEER. Trimming took off 1 base at V and 2 bases at J, with 24 bases between the two ends. The CDR3 spans 19 residues. CDR3 sequence reads: CASSQGRSSRPPSAYEQYF. CDR3 nucleotide sequence: TGCGCCAGCAGCCAAGGGAGATCTAGCCGCCCCCCTTCAGCCTACGAGCAGTACTTC.

The rearrangement uses TRBV4-1 and TRBJ1-1; D is unclear. In germline, CDR1 is MGHRA, CDR2 YSYEKL. Trimming left V 1 base short and J 7 bases short, with 13 bases between. The CDR3 sequence is 14 residues long. The chain's CDR3 is CASSQGKAGFEAFF. The DNA of the CDR3 is TGCGCCAGCAGCCAAGGAAAAGCGGGGTTTGAAGCTTTCTTT.

This clonotype was observed a handful of times. The V call is TRBV7-2, the J call TRBJ2-3; D gene uncertain. CDR1 and CDR2 (germline): SGHTA, FQGNSA. Deletions cut 5 bases from V and 0 bases from J, with 18 bases between. The CDR3 length is 17 residues. The CDR3 region is CASSLERTSSSTDTQYF. Written as DNA, the CDR3 is TGTGCCAGCAGCCTCGAGAGGACCTCATCTAGCACAGATACGCAGTATTTT.

The chain has TRBV12-3 or TRBV12-4 and TRBJ1-2, with 8 bases identical to TRBD1. The CDR3 has 16 residues. V shed 2 bases and J 3 bases; nucleotides not matched to a gene: 8. In nucleotides, the CDR3 is TGTGCCAGCAGTTTACGGCAGGGGGCATACCACTATGGCTACACCTTC. Encoded protein: CASSLRQGAYHYGYTF.

This clonotype showed up just a few times. This sequence joins TRBV12-3 or TRBV12-4 and TRBJ1-5; D is possibly TRBD1 (5 bases). The V end lost 1 base, the J end lost 0 bases, and 10 bases lay between the germline ends. The CDR3 has 16 residues. CDR3 residues: CASSLGPGSSNQPQHF. CDR3 sequence (DNA): TGTGCCAGCAGTTTAGGGCCAGGGTCTAGCAATCAGCCCCAGCATTTT.

The chain uses TRBV7-3 and TRBJ2-5, with 9 bases that match TRBD2. The germline gives CDR1 SGHTA, CDR2 FQGTGA. This CDR3 is 16 amino acids long. V trimming: 2 bases; J trimming: 5 bases; junction bases outside the gene matches: 9. The CDR3 sequence: CASSLGVAGERETQYF. CDR3 coding DNA: TGTGCCAGCAGCTTAGGGGTAGCGGGGGAACGGGAGACCCAGTACTTC.

The chain employs TRBV29-1 and TRBJ2-3; D is undetermined. The CDR3 extends over 12 amino acids. Trimming left V 1 base short and J 7 bases short, with 9 bases between. The germline CDR1 and CDR2 sequences are SQVTM and ANQGSEA. The CDR3 spells CSVEVTTYTQYF. DNA of the CDR3: TGCAGCGTTGAAGTCACGACTTATACGCAGTATTTT.

Ten or more counts support this clonotype. The rearrangement links TRBV7-2 to TRBJ2-3, with 9 nucleotides matching TRBD2. Germline V lookup: CDR1 SGHTA, CDR2 FQGNSA. The trim removed 7 bases at V and 7 bases at J, leaving 6 bases unmatched. The CDR3 length is 13 residues. The CDR3 DNA reads as TGTGCCAGCACCGCTGGACTAGCGTATACGCAGTATTTT. It specifies CASTAGLAYTQYF.

V and J are TRBV7-8 and TRBJ2-3; 8 bases fit TRBD2. The germline V gene encodes CDR1 SGHVS and CDR2 FQNEAQ. V lost 1 base to trimming and J lost 2 bases; unmatched junction nucleotides: 5. This CDR3 is built from 16 residues. CDR3 bases: TGTGCCAGCAGCTTAGGACTAGCGACTCTCACAGATACGCAGTATTTT. It is translated as CASSLGLATLTDTQYF.